This is a list of T cell receptor beta chains from one sample in a study of cytomegalovirus exposure and HLA in healthy donors. Profiling relied on immunoSEQ multiplex PCR, and the TCRdb table lists in-frame clones only, not all of them. The sample holds 150,000 to 200,000 clones; roughly 77% are singletons and the top ten take around 2.1%. The sequencing input was PBMCs. These receptors were taken from a man aged 45-65 years in good health and CMV-seropositive. Both conserved end residues are part of each CDR3. D genes are given only for firm matches. Clone size is given for some rows only: seen once, a few or many times, or a class if the clone is expanded.

d_call: TRBD2
v_call: TRBV7-2
j_call: TRBJ2-7
clone_size: few
cdr3_aa: CASSTKLTSGGAYEQYF
cdr3_nt: TGTGCCAGCAGCACTAAGTTGACTAGCGGAGGGGCCTACGAGCAGTACTTC

d_call: TRBD2
v_call: TRBV4-3
j_call: TRBJ2-7
clone_size: few
cdr3_aa: CASSQDNRGDYEQYF
cdr3_nt: TGCGCCAGCAGCCAAGATAACCGGGGGGACTACGAGCAGTACTTC

d_call: TRBD2
v_call: TRBV30
j_call: TRBJ2-1
clone_size: NA
cdr3_aa: CAWSRTSGGAFSYNEQFF
cdr3_nt: TGTGCCTGGAGCAGGACTAGCGGGGGGGCCTTTTCCTACAATGAGCAGTTCTTC

d_call: TRBD1
v_call: TRBV7-8
j_call: TRBJ2-7
clone_size: NA
cdr3_aa: CASSREGQTYEQYF
cdr3_nt: TGTGCCAGCAGCAGAGAGGGACAGACCTACGAGCAGTACTTC

d_call: NA
v_call: TRBV7-2
j_call: TRBJ2-5
clone_size: few
cdr3_aa: CASSLAGGEGDTQYF
cdr3_nt: TGTGCCAGCAGCTTAGCGGGGGGTGAAGGGGACACCCAGTACTTC

d_call: NA
v_call: TRBV6-4
j_call: TRBJ1-6
clone_size: few
cdr3_aa: CASSDGTHNSPLHF
cdr3_nt: TGTGCCAGCAGTGATGGGACACATAATTCACCCCTCCACTTT

d_call: TRBD1
v_call: TRBV4-1
j_call: TRBJ1-5
clone_size: NA
cdr3_aa: CASSQEQTGNQPQHF
cdr3_nt: TGCGCCAGCAGCCAAGAGCAGACAGGGAATCAGCCCCAGCATTTT

d_call: NA
v_call: TRBV7-2
j_call: TRBJ2-1
clone_size: NA
cdr3_aa: CASSLYSEQFF
cdr3_nt: TGTGCCAGCAGCCTGTATAGTGAGCAGTTCTTC

d_call: TRBD2
v_call: TRBV25-1
j_call: TRBJ2-5
clone_size: NA
cdr3_aa: CASSEYTSGGAVQETQYF
cdr3_nt: TGTGCCAGCAGTGAATATACTAGCGGGGGGGCCGTCCAAGAGACCCAGTACTTC

d_call: NA
v_call: TRBV6-5
j_call: TRBJ2-2
clone_size: few
cdr3_aa: CASRHIRGELFF
cdr3_nt: TGTGCCAGCAGGCATATCAGAGGGGAGCTGTTTTTT

d_call: TRBD2
v_call: TRBV4-1
j_call: TRBJ2-2
clone_size: NA
cdr3_aa: CASSSPGGRGGELFF
cdr3_nt: TGCGCCAGCAGCTCACCGGGGGGGCGTGGCGGGGAGCTGTTTTTT

d_call: TRBD2
v_call: TRBV15
j_call: TRBJ2-5
clone_size: NA
cdr3_aa: CATSRGNLAGGEDETQYF
cdr3_nt: TGTGCCACCAGCAGAGGGAACCTAGCGGGGGGCGAGGATGAGACCCAGTACTTC

d_call: NA
v_call: TRBV5-1
j_call: TRBJ1-1
clone_size: NA
cdr3_aa: CASSFSGKTEAFF
cdr3_nt: TGCGCCAGCAGCTTCTCAGGGAAAACTGAAGCTTTCTTT

d_call: NA
v_call: TRBV5-4
j_call: TRBJ2-2
clone_size: once
cdr3_aa: CASSLAAGNAGELFF
cdr3_nt: TGTGCCAGCAGCTTGGCGGCGGGGAACGCCGGGGAGCTGTTTTTT

d_call: NA
v_call: TRBV9
j_call: TRBJ1-3
clone_size: few
cdr3_aa: CASSVGRLGQEGNTIYF
cdr3_nt: TGTGCCAGCAGCGTAGGTCGGTTGGGGCAAGAAGGGAACACCATATATTTT

d_call: NA
v_call: TRBV9
j_call: TRBJ2-1
clone_size: once
cdr3_aa: CASSQGPREQFF
cdr3_nt: TGTGCCAGCAGCCAGGGCCCTCGGGAGCAGTTCTTC

d_call: NA
v_call: TRBV9
j_call: TRBJ1-3
clone_size: NA
cdr3_aa: CASSVGTGPREAGNTIYF
cdr3_nt: TGTGCCAGCAGCGTAGGAACAGGTCCCAGAGAGGCTGGAAACACCATATATTTT

d_call: NA
v_call: TRBV6-5
j_call: TRBJ1-5
clone_size: few
cdr3_aa: CASNNSPYSNQPQHF
cdr3_nt: TGTGCCAGCAACAACAGCCCCTATAGCAATCAGCCCCAGCATTTT

d_call: NA
v_call: TRBV7-9
j_call: TRBJ2-5
clone_size: NA
cdr3_aa: CASSAGRAGETQYF
cdr3_nt: TGTGCCAGCAGCGCAGGACGGGCGGGGGAGACCCAGTACTTC

d_call: NA
v_call: TRBV19
j_call: TRBJ2-4
clone_size: NA
cdr3_aa: CASSKGPRRAENIQYF
cdr3_nt: TGTGCCAGTAGTAAAGGCCCTCGGCGGGCGGAAAACATTCAGTACTTC

d_call: TRBD1
v_call: TRBV5-6
j_call: TRBJ1-2
clone_size: NA
cdr3_aa: CASSPAGTGVLAGYTF
cdr3_nt: TGTGCCAGCAGCCCCGCGGGGACAGGGGTCCTGGCTGGCTACACCTTC

d_call: NA
v_call: TRBV7-2
j_call: TRBJ1-1
clone_size: many
cdr3_aa: CASSPGAATEAFF
cdr3_nt: TGTGCCAGCAGCCCAGGGGCCGCGACTGAAGCTTTCTTT

d_call: TRBD1
v_call: TRBV2
j_call: TRBJ2-7
clone_size: NA
cdr3_aa: CASRLPGQGYEQYF
cdr3_nt: TGTGCCAGCAGACTTCCCGGACAGGGCTACGAGCAGTACTTC

d_call: TRBD1
v_call: TRBV23-1
j_call: TRBJ1-5
clone_size: few
cdr3_aa: CASSRRTGGWPQHF
cdr3_nt: TGCGCCAGCAGTCGACGGACAGGGGGATGGCCCCAGCATTTT

d_call: TRBD1
v_call: TRBV2
j_call: TRBJ2-1
clone_size: NA
cdr3_aa: CASKDRVYNEQFF
cdr3_nt: TGTGCCAGCAAGGACAGGGTATACAATGAGCAGTTCTTC

d_call: TRBD2
v_call: TRBV5-1
j_call: TRBJ2-1
clone_size: NA
cdr3_aa: CASSFGGSYNEQFF
cdr3_nt: TGCGCCAGCAGCTTCGGGGGGAGCTACAATGAGCAGTTCTTC

d_call: NA
v_call: TRBV7-2
j_call: TRBJ2-5
clone_size: NA
cdr3_aa: CASSRDTTWETQYF
cdr3_nt: TGTGCCAGCAGTCGGGACACCACCTGGGAGACCCAGTACTTC

d_call: TRBD1
v_call: TRBV7-9
j_call: TRBJ1-5
clone_size: NA
cdr3_aa: CASSLSDRAGNQPQHF
cdr3_nt: TGTGCCAGCAGCTTGTCAGACAGGGCGGGAAATCAGCCCCAGCATTTT

d_call: TRBD1
v_call: TRBV5-1
j_call: TRBJ1-1
clone_size: once
cdr3_aa: CASSFGQGYTEAFF
cdr3_nt: TGCGCCAGCAGCTTTGGACAGGGGTACACTGAAGCTTTCTTT

d_call: NA
v_call: TRBV5-4
j_call: TRBJ1-4
clone_size: NA
cdr3_aa: CASSSIKQGHEKLFF
cdr3_nt: TGTGCCAGCAGCAGCATTAAGCAGGGTCATGAAAAACTGTTTTTT

d_call: NA
v_call: TRBV10-2
j_call: TRBJ1-2
clone_size: NA
cdr3_aa: CASSESAEGYGYTF
cdr3_nt: TGCGCCAGCAGTGAGTCTGCAGAGGGCTATGGCTACACCTTC

d_call: NA
v_call: TRBV4-3
j_call: TRBJ2-7
clone_size: NA
cdr3_aa: CASSQDLVSYEQYF
cdr3_nt: TGCGCCAGCAGCCAAGACCTAGTAAGCTACGAGCAGTACTTC

d_call: NA
v_call: TRBV6-5
j_call: TRBJ2-7
clone_size: once
cdr3_aa: CASSSGIPYEQYF
cdr3_nt: TGTGCCAGCAGCTCGGGGATACCCTACGAGCAGTACTTC

d_call: TRBD1
v_call: TRBV19
j_call: TRBJ2-5
clone_size: NA
cdr3_aa: CASSSGGNLYQETQYF
cdr3_nt: TGTGCCAGTAGTTCAGGGGGAAATCTGTACCAAGAGACCCAGTACTTC

d_call: TRBD1
v_call: TRBV5-7
j_call: TRBJ1-2
clone_size: NA
cdr3_aa: CASSLQEQGNYGYTF
cdr3_nt: TGTGCCAGCAGCTTGCAGGAACAGGGGAACTATGGCTACACCTTC

d_call: NA
v_call: TRBV4-1
j_call: TRBJ1-4
clone_size: few
cdr3_aa: CASSQEMGAGKLFF
cdr3_nt: TGCGCCAGCAGCCAGGAGATGGGGGCGGGAAAACTGTTTTTT

d_call: NA
v_call: TRBV7-2
j_call: TRBJ1-5
clone_size: NA
cdr3_aa: CASSESHRDISNQPQHF
cdr3_nt: TGTGCCAGCAGCGAAAGTCACCGGGACATTAGCAATCAGCCCCAGCATTTT

d_call: NA
v_call: TRBV18
j_call: TRBJ1-6
clone_size: few
cdr3_aa: CASSPLARADSPLHF
cdr3_nt: TGTGCCAGCTCACCATTAGCAAGAGCCGATTCACCCCTCCACTTT

d_call: NA
v_call: TRBV25-1
j_call: TRBJ1-1
clone_size: NA
cdr3_aa: CASRTSGRPSGNTEAFF
cdr3_nt: TGTGCCAGCAGGACTTCGGGAAGGCCTTCCGGGAACACTGAAGCTTTCTTT

d_call: TRBD1
v_call: TRBV6-1
j_call: TRBJ2-2
clone_size: NA
cdr3_aa: CASSERDSGELFF
cdr3_nt: TGTGCCAGCAGTGAGAGGGACAGCGGGGAGCTGTTTTTT

d_call: TRBD1
v_call: TRBV6-6
j_call: TRBJ1-5
clone_size: NA
cdr3_aa: CASTVGTGEGQPQHF
cdr3_nt: TGTGCCAGCACCGTCGGGACAGGGGAAGGTCAGCCCCAGCATTTT

d_call: NA
v_call: TRBV5-4
j_call: TRBJ1-4
clone_size: NA
cdr3_aa: CASSPRGTNEKLFF
cdr3_nt: TGTGCCAGCAGCCCCAGGGGAACTAATGAAAAACTGTTTTTT

d_call: NA
v_call: TRBV29-1
j_call: TRBJ2-7
clone_size: NA
cdr3_aa: CSVEGLMNSYEQYF
cdr3_nt: TGCAGCGTTGAGGGACTCATGAACTCCTACGAGCAGTACTTC

d_call: NA
v_call: TRBV5-4
j_call: TRBJ1-3
clone_size: NA
cdr3_aa: CASSAGQWSSGNTIYF
cdr3_nt: TGTGCCAGCAGCGCTGGACAATGGAGCTCTGGAAACACCATATATTTT

d_call: TRBD1
v_call: TRBV27
j_call: TRBJ1-1
clone_size: NA
cdr3_aa: CASSLFYQGANMNTEAFF
cdr3_nt: TGTGCCAGCAGTTTATTTTATCAGGGGGCCAACATGAACACTGAAGCTTTCTTT

d_call: TRBD2
v_call: TRBV4-2
j_call: TRBJ2-7
clone_size: NA
cdr3_aa: CASSQRVAGYEQYF
cdr3_nt: TGTGCCAGCAGCCAGAGGGTAGCGGGGTACGAGCAGTACTTC

d_call: NA
v_call: TRBV27
j_call: TRBJ1-4
clone_size: NA
cdr3_aa: CASSLGPVF
cdr3_nt: TGTGCCAGCAGTTTAGGCCCCGTTTTT

d_call: NA
v_call: TRBV5-6
j_call: TRBJ1-1
clone_size: NA
cdr3_aa: CASSLGGNTEAFF
cdr3_nt: TGTGCCAGCAGCTTGGGCGGAAACACTGAAGCTTTCTTT

d_call: TRBD1
v_call: TRBV28
j_call: TRBJ2-5
clone_size: NA
cdr3_aa: CASSSLGQKQYF
cdr3_nt: TGTGCCAGCAGCTCCCTGGGACAGAAGCAGTACTTC

d_call: TRBD2
v_call: TRBV7-9
j_call: TRBJ2-7
clone_size: NA
cdr3_aa: CASSASLAVPYEQYF
cdr3_nt: TGTGCCAGCAGCGCCTCCCTAGCGGTACCCTACGAGCAGTACTTC

d_call: TRBD2
v_call: TRBV5-6
j_call: TRBJ2-7
clone_size: medium-sized
cdr3_aa: CASSTRTSGGTYEQYF
cdr3_nt: TGTGCCAGCAGCACCCGGACTAGCGGGGGTACCTACGAGCAGTACTTC

d_call: TRBD1
v_call: TRBV18
j_call: TRBJ2-7
clone_size: NA
cdr3_aa: CASSTRTPGQGSYEQYF
cdr3_nt: TGTGCCAGCTCAACGAGAACTCCGGGACAGGGGTCCTACGAGCAGTACTTC

d_call: TRBD1
v_call: TRBV9
j_call: TRBJ1-1
clone_size: NA
cdr3_aa: CASSVAGQGVEAFF
cdr3_nt: TGTGCCAGCAGCGTAGCCGGTCAGGGGGTGGAAGCTTTCTTT

d_call: TRBD2
v_call: TRBV18
j_call: TRBJ2-7
clone_size: NA
cdr3_aa: CASSPREGIYEQYF
cdr3_nt: TGTGCCAGCTCACCACGGGAGGGGATATACGAGCAGTACTTC

d_call: NA
v_call: TRBV7-2
j_call: TRBJ2-1
clone_size: once
cdr3_aa: CASSLARGGAVNEQFF
cdr3_nt: TGTGCCAGCAGCTTAGCGCGAGGGGGGGCGGTCAATGAGCAGTTCTTC

d_call: NA
v_call: TRBV7-2
j_call: TRBJ1-1
clone_size: NA
cdr3_aa: CASSSTKWGGTLNTEAFF
cdr3_nt: TGTGCCAGCAGCTCGACAAAGTGGGGGGGGACCCTGAACACTGAAGCTTTCTTT

d_call: NA
v_call: TRBV11-3
j_call: TRBJ2-2
clone_size: NA
cdr3_aa: CASSLDGGTGELFF
cdr3_nt: TGTGCCAGCAGCTTAGACGGGGGCACCGGGGAGCTGTTTTTT

d_call: NA
v_call: TRBV7-2
j_call: TRBJ2-1
clone_size: NA
cdr3_aa: CASSLGADEQFF
cdr3_nt: TGTGCCAGCAGCTTAGGGGCCGATGAGCAGTTCTTC